Given below is one T cell receptor beta chain in context. TCRdb's table, derived via immunoSEQ multiplex PCR, lists solely in-frame clones and lacks some. The data contain roughly 140,000 clones, 85% to 90% of them seen just once; the ten biggest clones take up roughly 10%. Germline CDR1 and CDR2: SGHDN and FVKESK. Trimming cost V 4 bases and J 4 bases; bases outside gene matches: 6. The CDR3 has 14 amino acids. This entry belongs to a study of blood T cell repertoires in COVID-19. The sequence came from a man aged 50 or older with active or convalescent COVID-19. The sequencing sample was made of peripheral blood. This rearrangement joins TRBV14 to TRBJ2-7; 8 nucleotides agree with TRBD2. CDR3 sequence: CASSRSGSSYEQYF. CDR3 nucleotide sequence: TGTGCCAGCAGCCGCAGCGGGAGCTCTTACGAGCAGTACTTC.